Sequencing of this T cell receptor (beta chain) was carried out in a study of OX40 agonist ivuxolimab in advanced cancers. On the study more broadly: Partial responses were recorded for three patients, including one with hepatocellular carcinoma and two with cutaneous melanoma.

In its sample, this clone was seen a few times. The junction differs from germline at one of its ends, possibly a read error. Sampled blood was obtained at baseline, cycle 4 day 1, and cycle 7 day 1. The CDR3 runs to 14 residues. In germline, CDR1 is SGHRS, CDR2 YFSETQ. TCRdb's table, derived via immunoSEQ multiplex PCR, lists solely in-frame clones and lacks some. The repertoire has roughly 50,000 clones, approximately 80% of them found once; the top ten carry 9.5% to 15%. Sequenced here: CD4+ or CD8+ T cells sorted from blood, sampled in a trial of the OX40 agonist ivuxolimab. The chain carries TRBV5-1 and TRBJ2-5; D perhaps matches TRBD2 (5 bases). The source is an adult with an advanced solid tumor such as melanoma, head and neck, liver or kidney cancer. The CDR3 DNA is TGCGCCAGCAGTTCCCGGACTTCCGAAGACACCCAGTACTTC. Protein product: CASSSRTSEDTQYF.